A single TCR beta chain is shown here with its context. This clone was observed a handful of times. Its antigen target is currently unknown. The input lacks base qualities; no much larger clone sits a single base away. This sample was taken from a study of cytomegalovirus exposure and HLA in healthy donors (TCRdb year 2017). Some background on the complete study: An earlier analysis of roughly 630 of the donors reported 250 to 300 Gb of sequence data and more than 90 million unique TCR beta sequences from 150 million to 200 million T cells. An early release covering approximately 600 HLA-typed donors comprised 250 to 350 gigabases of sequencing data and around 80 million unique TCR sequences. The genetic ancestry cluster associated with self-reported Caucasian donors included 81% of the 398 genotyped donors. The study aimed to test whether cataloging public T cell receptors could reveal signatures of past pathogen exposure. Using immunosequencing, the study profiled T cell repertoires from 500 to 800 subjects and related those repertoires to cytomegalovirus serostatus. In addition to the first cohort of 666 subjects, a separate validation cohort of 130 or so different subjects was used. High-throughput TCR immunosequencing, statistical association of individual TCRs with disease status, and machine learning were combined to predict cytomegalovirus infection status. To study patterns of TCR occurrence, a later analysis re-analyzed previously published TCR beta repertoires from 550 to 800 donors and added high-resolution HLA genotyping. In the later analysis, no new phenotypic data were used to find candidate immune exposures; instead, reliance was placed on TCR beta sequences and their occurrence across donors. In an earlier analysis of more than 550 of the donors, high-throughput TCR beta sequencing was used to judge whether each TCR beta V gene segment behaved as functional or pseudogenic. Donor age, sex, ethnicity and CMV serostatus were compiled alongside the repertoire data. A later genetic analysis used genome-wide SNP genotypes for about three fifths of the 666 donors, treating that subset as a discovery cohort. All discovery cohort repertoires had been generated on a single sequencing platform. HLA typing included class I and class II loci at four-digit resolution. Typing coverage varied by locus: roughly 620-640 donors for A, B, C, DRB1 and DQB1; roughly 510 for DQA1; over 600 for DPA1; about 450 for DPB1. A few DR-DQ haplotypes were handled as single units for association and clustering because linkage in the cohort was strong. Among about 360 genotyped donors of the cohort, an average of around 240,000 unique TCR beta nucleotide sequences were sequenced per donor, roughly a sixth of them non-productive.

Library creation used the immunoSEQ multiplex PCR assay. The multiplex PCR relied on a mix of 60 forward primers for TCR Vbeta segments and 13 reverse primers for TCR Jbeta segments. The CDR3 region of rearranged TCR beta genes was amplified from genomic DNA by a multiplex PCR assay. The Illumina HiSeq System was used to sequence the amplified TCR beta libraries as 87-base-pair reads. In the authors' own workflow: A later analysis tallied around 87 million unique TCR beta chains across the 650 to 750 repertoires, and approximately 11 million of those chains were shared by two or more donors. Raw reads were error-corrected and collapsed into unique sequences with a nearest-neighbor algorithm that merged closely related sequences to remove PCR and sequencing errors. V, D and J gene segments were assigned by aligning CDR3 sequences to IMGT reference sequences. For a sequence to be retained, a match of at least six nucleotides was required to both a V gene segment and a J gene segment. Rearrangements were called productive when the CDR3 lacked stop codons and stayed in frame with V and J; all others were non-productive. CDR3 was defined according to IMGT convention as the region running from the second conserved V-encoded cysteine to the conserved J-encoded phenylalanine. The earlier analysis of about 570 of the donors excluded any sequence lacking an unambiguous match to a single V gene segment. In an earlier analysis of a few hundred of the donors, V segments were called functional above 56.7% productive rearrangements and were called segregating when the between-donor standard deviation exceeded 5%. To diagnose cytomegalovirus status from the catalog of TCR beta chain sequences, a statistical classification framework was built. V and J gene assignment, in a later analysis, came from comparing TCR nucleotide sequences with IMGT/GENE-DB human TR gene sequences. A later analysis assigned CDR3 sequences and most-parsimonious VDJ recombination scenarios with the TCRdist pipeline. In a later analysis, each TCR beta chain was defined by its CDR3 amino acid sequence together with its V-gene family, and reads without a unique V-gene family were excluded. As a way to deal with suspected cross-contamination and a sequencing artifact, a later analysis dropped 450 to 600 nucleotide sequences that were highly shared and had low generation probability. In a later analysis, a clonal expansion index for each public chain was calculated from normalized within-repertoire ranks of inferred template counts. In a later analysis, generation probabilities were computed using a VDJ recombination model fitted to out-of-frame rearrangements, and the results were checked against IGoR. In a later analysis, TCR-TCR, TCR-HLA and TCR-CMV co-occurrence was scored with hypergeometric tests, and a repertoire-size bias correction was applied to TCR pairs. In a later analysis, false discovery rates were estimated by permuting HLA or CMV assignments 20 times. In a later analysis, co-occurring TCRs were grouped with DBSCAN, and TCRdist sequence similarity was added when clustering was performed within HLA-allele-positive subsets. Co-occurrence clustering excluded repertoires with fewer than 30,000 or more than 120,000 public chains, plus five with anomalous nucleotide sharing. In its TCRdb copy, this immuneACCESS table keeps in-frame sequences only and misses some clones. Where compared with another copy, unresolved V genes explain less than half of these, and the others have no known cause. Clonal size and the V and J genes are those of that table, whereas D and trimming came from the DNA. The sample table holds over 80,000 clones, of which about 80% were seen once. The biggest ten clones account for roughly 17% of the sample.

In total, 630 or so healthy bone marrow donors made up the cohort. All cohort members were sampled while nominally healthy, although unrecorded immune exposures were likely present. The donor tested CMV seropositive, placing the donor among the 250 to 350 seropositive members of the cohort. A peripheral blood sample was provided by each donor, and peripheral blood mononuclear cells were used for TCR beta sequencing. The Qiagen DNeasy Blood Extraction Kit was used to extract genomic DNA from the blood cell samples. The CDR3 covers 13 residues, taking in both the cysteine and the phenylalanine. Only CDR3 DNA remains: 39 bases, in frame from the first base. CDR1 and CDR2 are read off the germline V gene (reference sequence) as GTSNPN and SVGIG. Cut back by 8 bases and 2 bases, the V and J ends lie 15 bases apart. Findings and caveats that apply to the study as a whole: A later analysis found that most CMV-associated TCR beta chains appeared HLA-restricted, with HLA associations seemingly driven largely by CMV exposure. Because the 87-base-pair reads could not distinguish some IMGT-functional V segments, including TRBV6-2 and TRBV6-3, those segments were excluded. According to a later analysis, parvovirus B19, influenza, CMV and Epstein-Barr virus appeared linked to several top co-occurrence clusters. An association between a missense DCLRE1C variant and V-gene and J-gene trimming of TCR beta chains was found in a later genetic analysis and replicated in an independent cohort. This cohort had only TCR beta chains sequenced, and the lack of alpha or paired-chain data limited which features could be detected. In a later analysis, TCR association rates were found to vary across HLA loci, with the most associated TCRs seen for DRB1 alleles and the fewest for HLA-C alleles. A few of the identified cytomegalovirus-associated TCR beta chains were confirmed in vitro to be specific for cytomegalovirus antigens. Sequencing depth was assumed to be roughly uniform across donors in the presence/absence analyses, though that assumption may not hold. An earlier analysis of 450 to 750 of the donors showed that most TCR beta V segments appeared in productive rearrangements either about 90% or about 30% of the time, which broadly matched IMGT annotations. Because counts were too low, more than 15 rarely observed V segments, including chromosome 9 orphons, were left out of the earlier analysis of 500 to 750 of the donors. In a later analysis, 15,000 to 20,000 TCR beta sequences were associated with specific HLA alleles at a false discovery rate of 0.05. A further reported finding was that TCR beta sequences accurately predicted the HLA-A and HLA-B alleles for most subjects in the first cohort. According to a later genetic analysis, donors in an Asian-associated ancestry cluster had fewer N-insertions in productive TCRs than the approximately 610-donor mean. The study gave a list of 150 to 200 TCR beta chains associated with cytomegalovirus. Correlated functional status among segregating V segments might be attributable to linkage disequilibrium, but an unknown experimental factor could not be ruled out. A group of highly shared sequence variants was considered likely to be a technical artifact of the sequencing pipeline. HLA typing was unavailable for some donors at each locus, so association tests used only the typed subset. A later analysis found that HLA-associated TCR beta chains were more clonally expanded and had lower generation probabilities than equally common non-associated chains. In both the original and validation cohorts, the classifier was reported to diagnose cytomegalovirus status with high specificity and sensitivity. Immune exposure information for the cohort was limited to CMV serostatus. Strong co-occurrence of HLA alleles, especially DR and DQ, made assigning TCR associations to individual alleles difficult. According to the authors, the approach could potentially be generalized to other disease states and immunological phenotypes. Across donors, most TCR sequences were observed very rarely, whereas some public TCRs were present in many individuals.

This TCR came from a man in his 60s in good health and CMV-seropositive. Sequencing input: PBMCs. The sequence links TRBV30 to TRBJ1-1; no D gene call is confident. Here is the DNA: TGTGCCCTATCTGGGCAGGCTAACACTGAAGCTTTCTTT. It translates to CALSGQANTEAFF.